A single sample is the source of the 10 T cell receptor beta chains below, sequenced in a study of blood T cells in healthy people across ages. Next came a second PCR, run for about 6 to 11 cycles, which used a sample-barcoded 5' primer along with a J-beta primer mix. TCRdb re-derived calls from the 5' RACE reads in MiXCR, one entry per CDR3 protein. The sample has just over 800,000 distinct CDR3 sequences; about 62% are singletons. The sequencing sample was made of blood. All receptors derive from a man aged 25 to 40 in good health.

The rearrangement joins TRBV7-2 to TRBJ1-2; TRBD1 matches 8 bases. Germline values: CDR1 SGHTA, CDR2 FQGNSA. With 5 bases clipped from V and 3 bases from J, the junction kept 11 bases outside the gene matches. The CDR3 has 16 amino acids. The CDR3 nucleotides read TGTGCCAGCAGCAAAAATCACAGGGGGTTGGACTATGGCTACACCTTC. As protein: CASSKNHRGLDYGYTF.

This clonotype was detected only a few times. The chain recombines TRBV7-2 with TRBJ2-2, with 7 bases that match TRBD1. V lost 5 bases, J lost 4 bases, and 7 bases stayed unmatched. CDR1 SGHTA and CDR2 FQGNSA come from the germline V gene. The CDR3 loop spans 15 amino acids. The CDR3 DNA reads TGTGCCAGCAGCCCACAGGGGTCTAGCACCGGGGAGCTGTTTTTT. It yields the protein CASSPQGSSTGELFF.

The chain joins TRBV4-2 to TRBJ2-1; D might be TRBD2 (7 bases). This CDR3 contains 15 residues. V lost 0 bases to trimming and J lost 9 bases, with 15 bases between them. Germline V lookup: CDR1 LGHNA, CDR2 YNFKEQ. Here the CDR3 reads CASSQEGSGGLEQFF. The CDR3, as DNA: TGTGCCAGCAGCCAAGAAGGTTCGGGGGGCCTTGAGCAGTTCTTC.

At least ten counts were recorded for this clonotype. The chain couples TRBV3-1 to TRBJ1-1; D not certain. Germline assignment: CDR1 LGHDT and CDR2 YNNKEL (reference sequence). This CDR3 spans 13 amino acids. V lost 0 bases, J lost 4 bases, and 6 bases lay in between. The CDR3 sequence is CASSQEGGTEAFF. CDR3 bases: TGTGCCAGCAGCCAAGAGGGCGGCACTGAAGCTTTCTTT.

V and J are TRBV7-3 and TRBJ2-6, with TRBD1 matching 10 bases. Germline CDR1 is SGHTA and CDR2 is FQGTGA. The J segment lost 2 bases and the V segment lost 2 bases, leaving 6 bases of the junction unmatched. This CDR3 region has 18 residues. This CDR3 is CASSLGTGAVAGANVLTF. As DNA, the CDR3 is TGTGCCAGCAGCTTAGGGACAGGGGCAGTTGCTGGGGCCAACGTCCTGACTTTC.

The sample holds a few counts of this clonotype. The CDR3 DNA follows: TGCAGCGTTGAAGCGGGACAGGCCTACGAGCAGTACTTC. Translated, it gives CSVEAGQAYEQYF. V gene TRBV29-1 combines with J gene TRBJ2-7; 8 bases match TRBD1. Germline V gives CDR1 SQVTM, CDR2 ANQGSEA. The V and J ends lost 1 base and 2 bases, in that order; junction bases with no gene match: 1. This CDR3 contains 13 residues.

In this sample, this clonotype turned up a few times. The V call is TRBV6-1, the J call TRBJ1-1; D is undetermined. The CDR3 spans 14 residues. The germline gives CDR1 MNHNS, CDR2 SASEGT. Trimming stripped 9 bases from V and 6 bases from J, with 20 bases between. In nucleotides, the CDR3 is TGTGCCAGTGGCCGGAGGGAAACTAACGCTGAAGCTTTCTTT. Its protein product is CASGRRETNAEAFF.

As for this clonotype: The junction differs from germline at one of its ends, possibly a read error. The rearrangement links TRBV7-8 to TRBJ1-5; D gene ambiguous. The germline CDR1 and CDR2 sequences are SGHVS and FQNEAQ. This CDR3 spans 16 amino acids. The CDR3 protein is CASSSLRVNSNRPQHF. The DNA for the CDR3 is TGTGCCAGCAGCAGCCTAAGAGTGAATAGCAATCGGCCCCAGCATTTT.

This clonotype turned up a few times. The V and J genes are TRBV4-3 and TRBJ2-7, with 10 nucleotides matching TRBD2. The CDR3 covers 16 residues. Germline V CDR1 and CDR2: LGHNA, YSLEER. V was clipped by 3 bases and J by 0 bases; unmatched bases: 5. The CDR3 DNA is TGCGCCAGCAGCCACTCAGCGGGGGGGGCCTCCTACGAGCAGTACTTC. It codes for CASSHSAGGASYEQYF.

This rearrangement joins TRBV29-1 to TRBJ2-5; D call uncertain. The CDR3 contains 13 residues. V shed 8 bases and J shed 1 base, with 14 bases lying between them. CDR1 and CDR2 (germline): SQVTM, ANQGSEA. CDR3 nucleotides: TGCAGCATTACGTACAGCCCCCAAGAGACCCAGTACTTC. It is translated as CSITYSPQETQYF.